This passage covers 31 T cell receptor beta chains from one sample sequenced in a study of a mutant IDH1 vaccine in newly diagnosed glioma. As for time point: week 35, safety follow-up. A single vaccine dose contained 300 ug of mutant IDH1 20-mer peptide, and topical imiquimod was used with it. Assay used: immunoSEQ multiplex PCR; TCRdb lists only in-frame clones, some missing. The sample shows some 58,000 clones, roughly 76% of them seen only once. These TCRs are of unknown antigen specificity. The sample here was PBMCs, taken from a glioma patient whose treatment included an IDH1 peptide vaccine. These receptors were taken from a man in his forties or fifties with glioma.

The rearrangement uses TRBV15 and TRBJ2-5, with no clear D. From germline, CDR1 is LNHNV and CDR2 YYDKDF (reference sequence). CDR3 length: 13 residues. V lost 2 bases to trimming and J lost 10 bases, with 14 bases between them. The CDR3 coding sequence is TGTGCCACCAGCAGATTTCGTGGCTCGGACCAGTACTTC. This sequence encodes CATSRFRGSDQYF.

Relative to its sample, this clone is medium-sized. The CDR3 coding sequence is TGTGCCAGTAGTGTTACAGAATATCAGCCCCAGCATTTT. As protein: CASSVTEYQPQHF. The chain recombines TRBV19 with TRBJ1-5, with D hard to call. Germline-derived CDR1 and CDR2 are LNHDA and SQIVND (reference sequence). The CDR3 is made up of 13 amino acids. V lost 5 bases to trimming and J lost 5 bases, with 10 bases between them.

This chain links TRBV7-2 with TRBJ2-7; D is ambiguous. The germline gives CDR1 SGHTA, CDR2 FQGNSA. V lost 3 bases, J lost 0 bases, and 3 bases lay in between. The CDR3 covers 12 residues. CDR3 nucleotide sequence: TGTGCCAGCAGCTTGACCTCCTACGAGCAGTACTTC. Its translation: CASSLTSYEQYF.

This clone was seen just once. Relative to the germline gene, one junction end is altered; a read error may explain this. At the DNA level, this CDR3 is encoded by other sequences in the same sample as well. V gene TRBV4-2 combines with J gene TRBJ1-5; 8 positions match TRBD1. CDR1 is LGHNA and CDR2 is YNFKEQ in the germline V gene. This CDR3 contains 15 residues. The CDR3 region has the DNA TGTGCCAGCAGCCAAGACAGGGGGCAAGGTCAGCCTCAGCATTTT. Protein product: CASSQDRGQGQPQHF.

The chain combines TRBV6-4 with TRBJ2-1; D gene unclear. Trimming shortened V by 4 bases and J by 9 bases, and 13 bases separated the two germline ends. Per the germline V gene, CDR1 is MRHNA and CDR2 is SNTAGT. This CDR3 is 13 amino acids long. The DNA for the CDR3 is TGTGCCAGCAGTGGGGCGTGGGGATCTGAGCAGTTCTTC. The encoded protein is CASSGAWGSEQFF.

V gene TRBV6-5 combines with J gene TRBJ2-6, with 7 bases aligning to TRBD1. The V gene end was trimmed by 4 bases and the J gene end by 2 bases; junction bases not matched to a gene: 5. CDR1 and CDR2 (germline): MNHEY, SVGAGI. The length of the CDR3 is 16 residues. CDR3 region: CASSSGTGAGANVLTF. The DNA of the CDR3 is TGTGCCAGCAGTTCGGGCACAGGGGCTGGGGCCAACGTCCTGACTTTC.

The J gene is TRBJ1-3, the V gene TRBV19, with D unclear. Trimming removed 3 bases at V and 4 bases at J, with 22 bases between. CDR3 length: 18 residues. The V gene's germline CDR1 is LNHDA and CDR2 SQIVND (reference sequence). CDR3 coding DNA: TGTGCCAGTAGTATCACATCCGGGTTACTTTCTGTGGGAAACACCATATATTTT. Protein product: CASSITSGLLSVGNTIYF.

The rearrangement links TRBV5-1 to TRBJ2-5; 9 bases are shared with TRBD2. With 5 bases clipped from V and 3 bases from J, the junction kept 5 bases outside the gene matches. CDR3 length equals 14 residues. The germline CDR1 and CDR2 sequences are SGHRS and YFSETQ. The CDR3 reads CASSGGRAEETQYF. The CDR3, as DNA: TGCGCCAGCAGTGGCGGGAGGGCCGAAGAGACCCAGTACTTC.

This clone has a single count. The J gene is TRBJ2-7, the V gene TRBV10-2; a possible D gene is TRBD1 (5 bases). Germline loops: CDR1 WSHSY, CDR2 SAAADI. The CDR3 has 14 residues. Trimming shortened V by 0 bases and J by 5 bases, and 11 bases separated the two germline ends. CDR3 DNA: TGCGCCAGCAGTGAGTCCGTCAGGGTGGACGAGCAGTACTTC. As protein: CASSESVRVDEQYF.

Concerning this clone: Mismatch with germline at one junction end may stem from a read error. The chain employs TRBV20-1 and TRBJ2-7, with a possible D match to TRBD2 (5 bases). This CDR3 contains 11 residues. CDR1 is DFQATT, CDR2 SNEGSKA, per germline (reference sequence). The DNA of the CDR3 is TGCAGTACTAGAGATGTCCCGATGCAGTACTTC. Translated, it gives CSTRDVPMQYF.

This clone occurred once. The V call is TRBV6-1, the J call TRBJ2-7, with no clear D. This CDR3 spans 14 amino acids. Trimming removed 3 bases from V and 0 bases from J, with 9 bases in between. From germline, CDR1 is MNHNS and CDR2 SASEGT. The CDR3 reads CASSDRRSSYEQYF. The CDR3 DNA follows: TGTGCCAGCAGTGACAGGCGGTCCTCCTACGAGCAGTACTTC.

The chain links TRBV9 to TRBJ2-5, with unresolved D. The V and J ends lost 0 bases and 4 bases respectively, with 7 bases between them. Per the germline V gene, CDR1 is SGDLS and CDR2 is YYNGEE. This CDR3 has 13 residues. CDR3 coding DNA: TGTGCCAGCAGCGTAGACGTGGCAGAGACCCAGTACTTC. Translating it yields CASSVDVAETQYF.

The gene calls are TRBV7-8 and TRBJ2-7; 8 bases line up with TRBD2. Germline CDR1 reads SGHVS; CDR2 reads FQNEAQ. CDR3 length equals 15 residues. V shed 1 base, J shed 2 bases, and the junction held 4 bases outside the gene matches. The CDR3 is CASSLDSAGAYEQYF. Here the CDR3 DNA reads TGTGCCAGCAGCTTAGATTCAGCGGGAGCCTACGAGCAGTACTTC.

This rearrangement joins TRBV4-1 to TRBJ1-5; D not resolved. V shed 1 base and J shed 7 bases, with 5 bases lying between them. The CDR3 covers 12 residues. Per germline, CDR1 MGHRA and CDR2 YSYEKL. CDR3 protein: CASSQVGQPQHF. Written as DNA, the CDR3 is TGCGCCAGCAGCCAAGTAGGGCAGCCCCAGCATTTT.

This chain connects TRBV4-3 to TRBJ1-2; the match to TRBD1 covers 7 bases. The CDR3 runs to 16 residues. Germline CDR1 is LGHNA and CDR2 is YSLEER. The V and J ends lost 0 bases and 4 bases, in that order; junction bases with no gene match: 8. The chain's CDR3 is CASSQDRQGVLYGYTF. The CDR3 nucleotides are TGCGCCAGCAGCCAAGACCGGCAGGGGGTCCTCTATGGCTACACCTTC.

The chain recombines TRBV5-5 with TRBJ1-2; 9 nucleotides line up with TRBD1. V lost 3 bases, J lost 0 bases, and 12 bases stayed unmatched. There are 18 residues in the CDR3. The germline V gene has CDR1 SGHKS and CDR2 YYEKEE (reference sequence). The CDR3 bases are TGTGCCAGCAGCTCCCTCCGGGACAGGGTCCTAGCTAACTATGGCTACACCTTC. It is translated as CASSSLRDRVLANYGYTF.

J is TRBJ1-3 and V is TRBV9; D perhaps matches TRBD1 (5 bases). Looked up from germline, CDR1 is SGDLS and CDR2 is YYNGEE. The CDR3 is made up of 16 amino acids. Trimming removed 0 bases at V and 3 bases at J, with 13 bases between. DNA for the CDR3: TGTGCCAGCAGCGTAGCTGACCAGGGTTTTGGAAACACCATATATTTT. Its protein is CASSVADQGFGNTIYF.

The chain is built from TRBV27 and TRBJ1-1; TRBD1 might be the D (6 bases). This CDR3 contains 17 residues. Germline V gives CDR1 MNHEY, CDR2 SMNVEV (reference sequence). The V end lost 7 bases, the J end lost 1 base, and 22 bases lay between the germline ends. The CDR3 loop is CASTPIGQRGRNTEAFF. The CDR3 nucleotides are TGTGCCAGCACCCCCATTGGACAGAGAGGGAGGAACACTGAAGCTTTCTTT.

The gene calls are TRBV7-6 and TRBJ2-7; D gene ambiguous. CDR3 length equals 13 residues. Looked up from germline, CDR1 is SGHVS and CDR2 is FNYEAQ. V dropped 2 bases and J dropped 2 bases, with 7 bases sitting between them. The DNA for the CDR3 is TGTGCCAGCAGCTTAACCCCAGCCTACGAGCAGTACTTC. The encoded protein is CASSLTPAYEQYF.

This clone was seen a handful of times. V usage is TRBV10-3 and J usage is TRBJ1-5; no firm D call. The CDR3 has 13 amino acids. In germline, CDR1 is ENHRY, CDR2 SYGVKD. The V end was cut by 3 bases, the J end by 5 bases, with 8 bases between. The CDR3 DNA reads as TGTGCCATCAGTGATTCCCAGTATCAGCCCCAGCATTTT. Translation gives CAISDSQYQPQHF.

CDR3 DNA: TGTGCCAGCAGCTCGACAGGGCCCAGCTCCTACGAGCAGTACTTC. It is translated as CASSSTGPSSYEQYF. The chain employs TRBV27 and TRBJ2-7, with 7 bases fitting TRBD1. The CDR3 runs 15 residues. Germline V gene lookup returns CDR1 MNHEY and CDR2 SMNVEV (reference sequence). The V gene end was trimmed by 6 bases and the J gene end by 0 bases; junction bases not matched to a gene: 8.

The V call is TRBV6-1, the J call TRBJ2-5; D may correspond to TRBD1 or TRBD2 (5 bases each). This CDR3 contains 15 residues. With 1 base removed from V and 3 bases from J, the gap between germline ends came to 12 bases. Germline V gene data show CDR1 as MNHNS and CDR2 as SASEGT. The CDR3: CASSEGGILEETQYF. CDR3 bases: TGTGCCAGCAGTGAAGGGGGGATATTAGAAGAGACCCAGTACTTC.

In this sample, this clone turned up once. V gene TRBV5-1 combines with J gene TRBJ1-4; 9 bases align to TRBD1. V shed 3 bases, J shed 4 bases, and the junction held 7 bases outside the gene matches. The CDR3 length is 16 residues. The germline gives CDR1 SGHRS, CDR2 YFSETQ. CDR3 amino acids: CASSSITGGINEKLFF. The CDR3 nucleotides read TGCGCCAGCAGCTCCATAACAGGGGGCATTAATGAAAAACTGTTTTTT.

The rearrangement joins TRBV2 to TRBJ1-2; D remains unclear. The CDR3 is 13 residues long. Germline values: CDR1 SNHLY, CDR2 FYNNEI. V lost 3 bases to trimming and J lost 5 bases, with 10 bases between them. CDR3 region: CASSEDSGYGYTF. The CDR3 bases are TGTGCCAGCAGTGAGGATTCGGGGTATGGCTACACCTTC.

This chain uses TRBV19 with TRBJ1-2; D not certain. CDR3 length: 13 amino acids. With 3 bases removed from V and 3 bases from J, the gap between germline ends came to 8 bases. Germline-derived CDR1 and CDR2 are LNHDA and SQIVND (reference sequence). CDR3 sequence reads: CASSIATDYGYTF. The CDR3, as DNA: TGTGCCAGTAGTATCGCCACAGACTATGGCTACACCTTC. The full variable domain, completed using reference TRBV19 and TRBJ1-2, is DGGITQSPKYLFRKEGQNVTLSCEQNLNHDAMYWYRQDPGQGLRLIYYSQIVNDFQKGDIAEGYSVSREKKESFPLTVTSAQKNPTAFYLCASSIATDYGYTFGSGTRLTVV.

A few counts support this clone. The chain has TRBV6-5 and TRBJ1-5, with a tentative D call TRBD1 (6 bases). V was shortened by 0 bases and J by 7 bases, with 13 bases between the two germline ends. This CDR3 is built from 15 residues. Germline values: CDR1 MNHEY, CDR2 SVGAGI. For the CDR3, the DNA is TGTGCCAGCAGTTACTCGGCGGGGGCAGGGCAGCCCCAGCATTTT. This codes for CASSYSAGAGQPQHF.

The rearrangement links TRBV5-4 to TRBJ2-4, with D tentatively TRBD2 (6 bases). Germline CDR1 reads SGHNT; CDR2 reads YYREEE (reference sequence). The length of the CDR3 is 18 residues. Between the trimmed V and J ends, which lost 2 bases and 1 base, there was a span of 19 bases. This chain's CDR3 is CASSFTRDWTSAKNIQYF. In nucleotides, the CDR3 is TGTGCCAGCAGCTTCACAAGGGACTGGACGTCGGCCAAAAACATTCAGTACTTC.

The table lists this clone with a few counts. The rearrangement uses TRBV4-3 and TRBJ2-7; 11 bases are a match to TRBD1. The CDR3 runs 15 residues. Trimming took 3 bases from V and 2 from J; bases not matched to a gene: 3. Germline CDR1 LGHNA, CDR2 YSLEER. The CDR3 here is CASSQGQGVPYEQYF. CDR3 DNA sequence: TGCGCCAGCAGCCAGGGACAGGGGGTCCCCTACGAGCAGTACTTC.

The chain uses TRBV7-8 and TRBJ2-7; TRBD1 aligns across 12 bases. Germline loops: CDR1 SGHVS, CDR2 FQNEAQ. The CDR3 covers 15 residues. J was trimmed by 6 bases and V by 5 bases; bases with no gene match: 8. The CDR3 sequence is CASSPAGTGGGEQYF. Here the CDR3 DNA reads TGTGCCAGCAGCCCCGCCGGGACAGGGGGCGGCGAGCAGTACTTC. Supplemented by reference TRBV7-8 and TRBJ2-7, the full variable domain reads GAGVSQSPRYKVAKRGQDVALRCDPISGHVSLFWYQQALGQGPEFLTYFQNEAQLDKSGLPSDRFFAERPEGSVSTLKIQRTQQEDSAVYLCASSPAGTGGGEQYFGPGTRLTVT.

This clone has only a few counts. The rearrangement joins TRBV7-2 to TRBJ2-5; tentative D call: TRBD2 (7 bases). CDR1 and CDR2 (germline): SGHTA, FQGNSA. This CDR3 is 15 amino acids long. Between the trimmed V and J ends, which lost 5 bases and 5 bases, there was a span of 18 bases. The DNA of the CDR3 is TGTGCCAGCAGCGTCTCCGGGGGGCGCATGGAGACCCAGTACTTC. This codes for CASSVSGGRMETQYF.

This rearrangement joins TRBV4-2 to TRBJ2-3, with 11 bases identical to TRBD2. Losses at the gene ends were 1 base for V and 6 bases for J; bases not matched to a gene: 15. This CDR3 has 19 residues. From germline, CDR1 is LGHNA and CDR2 YNFKEQ. CDR3 sequence: CASSQVPQRLAGRPDTQYF. The CDR3 nucleotides read TGTGCCAGCAGCCAAGTCCCCCAGAGACTAGCGGGAAGGCCGGATACGCAGTATTTT.